This T cell receptor (beta chain) was retrieved from a study of tumor T cells in aggressive B-cell lymphoma. TCRdb's copy holds only in-frame clones and misses some; the assay was immunoSEQ multiplex PCR. The sample records about 6,000 clones, 70% to 75% being singletons. The sequence derives from an adult with diffuse large B cell lymphoma. Sequenced sample: tumor tissue.

The DNA of the CDR3 is TGTGCCAGCAGCTTGGGGAGTACCGAAGCTTTCTTT. Its protein is CASSLGSTEAFF. This sequence joins TRBV7-9 and TRBJ1-1; D gene ambiguous. This CDR3 has 12 residues. Trimming stripped 3 bases from V and 8 bases from J, with 10 bases between. In germline, CDR1 is SEHNR, CDR2 FQNEAQ (reference sequence).